This TCR beta chain was sequenced during a study of Ad26.COV2.S vaccination and SARS-CoV-2 variants. Whole-study context: Donor had been placed in the Ad26.COV2.S arm of the COV1001 trial. Ad26.COV2.S shots went into the muscle once or twice, 56 days apart. Regarding the study as a whole: The TCR breadth and depth analyses may have understated or missed part of the total T cell responses.

Treatment of the sample: some 19 received Ad26.COV2.S at low or high dose, single or two shots; a few received placebo; per-sample allocation not given. Day 63 after the first injection of vaccine or placebo was the sampling time. This clone was recorded once. Antigen specificity is unknown. The method was immunoSEQ multiplex PCR; TCRdb's version includes in-frame clones alone and lacks a portion of them. The sample holds about 350,000 clones, around 89% seen once. Trimming pared 0 bases from V and 4 bases from J, leaving 21 bases between. The CDR3 runs to 18 residues. In germline, CDR1 is MGHRA, CDR2 YSYEKL.

The chain combines TRBV4-1 with TRBJ1-2; D uncertain. This receptor was identified in a person between 18 and 60 years old who received the Ad26.COV2.S COVID-19 vaccine or a placebo. Sequenced material: peripheral blood, taken in a trial of Ad26.COV2.S vaccine versus placebo. DNA of the CDR3: TGCGCCAGCAGCCAAGAAACACTTGTCGGGCGGGGAACCTATGGCTACACCTTC. It specifies CASSQETLVGRGTYGYTF.